This TCR beta chain was observed in a study of blood T cells in healthy people across ages. Ten or more counts support this clonotype. What it recognizes is unknown. CDR3 length equals 15 residues. Trimming took 5 bases from V and 2 from J, leaving 16 bases between them. The V gene's germline CDR1 is SGHTA and CDR2 FQGNSA. Study results and caveats: Estimated diversity that came from one million T cells was considered an underestimate.

For the second PCR, which ran for 7 to 11 cycles, a sample-barcoded 5' primer and a J-beta primer mix were used. Each cDNA was tagged by a template-switch adaptor containing 12 random nucleotides. TCRdb re-analysed the 5' RACE reads in MiXCR, keeping a single row per CDR3 protein. Of around 1,700,000 distinct CDR3 sequences in the sample, 28% are singletons; the top ten hold 7.7%. Material for sequencing was blood. The clonotype originates from a woman aged 25 to 39 in good health. V usage is TRBV7-2 and J usage is TRBJ2-7; D might be TRBD1 or TRBD2, each matching 5 bases. CDR3 protein: CASSPSGTEAYEQYF. The DNA for the CDR3 is TGTGCCAGCAGCCCCTCCGGGACGGAGGCCTACGAGCAGTACTTC.